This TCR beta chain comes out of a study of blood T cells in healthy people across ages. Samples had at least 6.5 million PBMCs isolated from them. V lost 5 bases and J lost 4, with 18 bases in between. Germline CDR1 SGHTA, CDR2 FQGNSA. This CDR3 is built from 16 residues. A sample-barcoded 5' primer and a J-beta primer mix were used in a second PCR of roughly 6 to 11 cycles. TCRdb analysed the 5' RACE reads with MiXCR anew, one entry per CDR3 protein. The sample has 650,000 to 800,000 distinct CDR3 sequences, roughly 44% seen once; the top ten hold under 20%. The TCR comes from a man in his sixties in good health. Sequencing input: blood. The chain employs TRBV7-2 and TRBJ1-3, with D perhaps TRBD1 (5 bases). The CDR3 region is CASSPTGTSGGNTIYF. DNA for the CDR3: TGTGCCAGCAGCCCGACTGGGACCTCGGGAGGAAACACCATATATTTT.